The source of this TCR beta chain is a study of T cell changes during pregnancy in multiple sclerosis. Sequencing used immunoSEQ multiplex PCR; TCRdb keeps in-frame clones, though not all of them. This table has more than 15,000 clones, around 89% appearing once. The TCR originated in a female donor in good health, enrolled as a control in a pregnancy study. The source was CD8+ T cells from peripheral blood mononuclear cells, collected in the second trimester of pregnancy.

The CDR3 protein is CASSLSSQEYPYEQYF. The DNA of the CDR3 is TGTGCCAGCAGCTTATCATCCCAGGAATACCCCTACGAGCAGTACTTC. This rearrangement joins TRBV7-6 to TRBJ2-7; D gene uncertain. CDR1 and CDR2 (germline): SGHVS, FNYEAQ. The CDR3 loop spans 16 amino acids. Trimming removed 2 bases from V and 2 bases from J, with 16 bases in between.